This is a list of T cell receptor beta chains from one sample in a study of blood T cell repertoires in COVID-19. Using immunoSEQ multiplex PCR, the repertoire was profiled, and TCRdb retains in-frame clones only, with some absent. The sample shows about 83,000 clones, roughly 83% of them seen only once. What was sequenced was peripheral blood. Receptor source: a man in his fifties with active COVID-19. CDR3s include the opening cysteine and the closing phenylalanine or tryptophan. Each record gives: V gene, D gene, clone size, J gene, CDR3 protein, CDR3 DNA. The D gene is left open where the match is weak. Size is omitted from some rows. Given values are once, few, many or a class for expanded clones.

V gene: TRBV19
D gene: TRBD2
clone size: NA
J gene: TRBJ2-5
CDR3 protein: CASSIGASGGPQETQYF
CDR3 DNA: TGTGCCAGTAGTATAGGGGCTAGCGGGGGGCCTCAAGAGACCCAGTACTTC

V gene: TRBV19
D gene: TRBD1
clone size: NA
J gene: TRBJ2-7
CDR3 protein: CASSIFPGQGAYEQYF
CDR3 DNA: TGTGCCAGTAGTATTTTCCCCGGACAGGGGGCCTACGAGCAGTACTTC

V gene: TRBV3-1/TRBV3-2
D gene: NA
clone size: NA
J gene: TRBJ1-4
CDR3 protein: CASSHQGMGGREKLFF
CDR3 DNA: TGTGCCAGCAGCCACCAGGGAATGGGGGGACGGGAAAAACTGTTTTTT

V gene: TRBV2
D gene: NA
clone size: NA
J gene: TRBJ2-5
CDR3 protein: CASSGWAGGETQYF
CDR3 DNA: TGTGCCAGCAGTGGTTGGGCAGGTGGAGAGACCCAGTACTTC

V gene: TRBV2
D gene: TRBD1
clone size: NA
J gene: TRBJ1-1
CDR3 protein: CARVDDHRGTEAFF
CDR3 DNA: TGTGCCAGAGTGGACGATCACAGGGGCACTGAAGCTTTCTTT

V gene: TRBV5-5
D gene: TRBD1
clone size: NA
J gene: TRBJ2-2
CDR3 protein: CASSLVGGDGELFF
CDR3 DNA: TGTGCCAGCAGCTTGGTAGGGGGCGACGGGGAGCTGTTTTTT

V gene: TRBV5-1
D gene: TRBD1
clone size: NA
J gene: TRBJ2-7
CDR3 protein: CASSDHRQGLFEQYF
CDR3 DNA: TGCGCCAGCAGTGACCATCGACAGGGCTTGTTCGAGCAGTACTTC

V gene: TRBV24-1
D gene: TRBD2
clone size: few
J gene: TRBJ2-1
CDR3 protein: CATSGRGGNIPHNNEQFF
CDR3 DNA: TGTGCCACCAGTGGGAGGGGAGGGAATATTCCCCACAACAATGAGCAGTTCTTC

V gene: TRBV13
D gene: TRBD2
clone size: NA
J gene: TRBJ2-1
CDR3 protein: CASSPTSEDNEQFF
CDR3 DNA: TGTGCCAGCAGTCCGACTAGCGAAGACAATGAGCAGTTCTTC

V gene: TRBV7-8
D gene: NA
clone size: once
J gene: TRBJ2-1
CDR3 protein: CASSLGPRVGQFF
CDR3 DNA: TGTGCCAGCAGCTTAGGACCTCGGGTAGGGCAGTTCTTC

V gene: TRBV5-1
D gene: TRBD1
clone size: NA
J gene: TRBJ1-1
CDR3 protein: CASSLAVVGTGIGTEAFF
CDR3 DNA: TGCGCCAGCAGCTTGGCCGTGGTTGGGACAGGAATTGGGACTGAAGCTTTCTTT

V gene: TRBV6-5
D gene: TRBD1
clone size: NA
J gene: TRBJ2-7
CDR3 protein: CASRTGFYEQYF
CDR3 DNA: TGTGCCAGCAGGACAGGGTTCTACGAGCAGTACTTC

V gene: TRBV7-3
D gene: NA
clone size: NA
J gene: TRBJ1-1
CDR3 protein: CASSFYQGTEAFF
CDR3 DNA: TGTGCCAGCAGCTTTTATCAGGGGACTGAAGCTTTCTTT

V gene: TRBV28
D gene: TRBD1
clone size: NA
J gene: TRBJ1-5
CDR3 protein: CASSSGTGGVGYNQPQHF
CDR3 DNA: TGTGCCAGCAGTTCCGGGACAGGGGGAGTAGGGTACAATCAGCCCCAGCATTTT

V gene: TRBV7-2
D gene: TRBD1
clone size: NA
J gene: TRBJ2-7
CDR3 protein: CASSFRDRGRVEQYF
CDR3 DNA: TGTGCCAGCAGCTTCCGGGACAGGGGGCGGGTCGAGCAGTACTTC

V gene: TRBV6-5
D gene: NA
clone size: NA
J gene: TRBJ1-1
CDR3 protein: CASRSGAIGTEAFF
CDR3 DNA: TGTGCCAGCAGATCAGGGGCAATAGGGACTGAAGCTTTCTTT

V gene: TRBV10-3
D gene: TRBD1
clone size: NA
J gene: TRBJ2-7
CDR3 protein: CAISGNYRGSYEQYF
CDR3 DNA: TGTGCCATCAGTGGGAATTACAGGGGATCCTACGAGCAGTACTTC

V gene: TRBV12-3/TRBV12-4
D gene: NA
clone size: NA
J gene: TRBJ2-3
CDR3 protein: CASSPFRDTQYF
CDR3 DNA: TGTGCCAGCAGCCCCTTTCGGGATACGCAGTATTTT

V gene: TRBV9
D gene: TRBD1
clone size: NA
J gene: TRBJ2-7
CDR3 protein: CASSTMDRGPYEQYF
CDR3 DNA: TGTGCCAGCAGCACCATGGACAGGGGTCCCTACGAGCAGTACTTC

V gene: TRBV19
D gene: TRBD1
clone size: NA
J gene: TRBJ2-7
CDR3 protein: CASRRDRNYEQYF
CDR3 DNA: TGTGCCAGTAGACGGGACAGGAACTACGAGCAGTACTTC

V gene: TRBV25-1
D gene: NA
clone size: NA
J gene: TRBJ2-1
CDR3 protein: CASSEYGGRNEQFF
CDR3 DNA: TGTGCCAGCAGTGAATACGGGGGTCGGAATGAGCAGTTCTTC

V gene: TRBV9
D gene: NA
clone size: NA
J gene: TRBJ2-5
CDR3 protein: CASSVAVGRETQYF
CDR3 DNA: TGTGCCAGCAGCGTAGCTGTGGGGCGGGAGACCCAGTACTTC

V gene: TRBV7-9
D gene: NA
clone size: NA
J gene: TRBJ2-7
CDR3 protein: CASSPLEYYEQYF
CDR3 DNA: TGTGCCAGCAGCCCGTTAGAGTACTACGAGCAGTACTTC

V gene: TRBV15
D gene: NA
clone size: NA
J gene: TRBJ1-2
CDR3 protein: CATSRLYLRETYGYTF
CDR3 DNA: TGTGCCACCAGCAGACTCTACCTCAGGGAAACCTATGGCTACACCTTC

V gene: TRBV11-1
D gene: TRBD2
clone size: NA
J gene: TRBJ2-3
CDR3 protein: CASSQLTSGAHTQYF
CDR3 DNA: TGTGCCAGCAGCCAGCTGACTAGCGGGGCACATACGCAGTATTTT

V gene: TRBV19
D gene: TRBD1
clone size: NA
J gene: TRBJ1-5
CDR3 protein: CASSITLSGGQPQHF
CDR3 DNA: TGTGCCAGTAGTATAACGCTCTCAGGGGGACAGCCCCAGCATTTT

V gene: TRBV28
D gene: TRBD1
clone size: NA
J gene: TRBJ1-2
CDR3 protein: CASSDRVRGYTF
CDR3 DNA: TGTGCCAGCAGTGACAGGGTACGAGGCTACACCTTC

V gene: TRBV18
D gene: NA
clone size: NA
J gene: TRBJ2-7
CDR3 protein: CASSPIGDGYEQYF
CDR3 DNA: TGTGCCAGCTCCCCCATCGGGGATGGCTACGAGCAGTACTTC

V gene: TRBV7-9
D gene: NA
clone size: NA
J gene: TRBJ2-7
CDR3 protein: CASSLEAGGHSYEQYF
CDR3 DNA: TGTGCCAGCAGCTTAGAGGCGGGCGGGCACTCCTACGAGCAGTACTTC

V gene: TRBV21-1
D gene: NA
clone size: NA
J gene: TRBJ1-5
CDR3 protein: CASSGLARGNNQPQHF
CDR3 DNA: TGTGCCAGCTCGGGCTTGGCCAGGGGGAACAATCAGCCCCAGCATTTT

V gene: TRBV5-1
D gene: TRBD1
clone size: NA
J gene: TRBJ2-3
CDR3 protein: CASSFGQALDTQYF
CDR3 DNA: TGCGCCAGCAGCTTTGGACAGGCCCTAGATACGCAGTATTTT

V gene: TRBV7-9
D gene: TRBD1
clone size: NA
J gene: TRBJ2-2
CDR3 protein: CASSNDRARTGELFF
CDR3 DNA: TGTGCCAGCAGCAACGACAGGGCGCGGACCGGGGAGCTGTTTTTT

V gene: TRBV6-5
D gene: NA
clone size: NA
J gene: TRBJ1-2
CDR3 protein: CASSPQAGHGYTF
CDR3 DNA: TGTGCCAGCAGCCCACAGGCAGGGCATGGCTACACCTTC

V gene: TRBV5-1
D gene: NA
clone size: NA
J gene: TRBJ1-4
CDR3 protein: CASSLSGVVSEKLFF
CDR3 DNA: TGCGCCAGCAGCTTGTCCGGGGTAGTCAGCGAAAAACTGTTTTTT

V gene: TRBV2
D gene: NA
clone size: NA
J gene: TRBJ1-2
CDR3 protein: CASQRGYGYTF
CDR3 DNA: TGTGCCAGCCAAAGGGGTTATGGCTACACCTTC

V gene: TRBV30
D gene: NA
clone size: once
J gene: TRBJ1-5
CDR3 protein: CAWSGVGGSVGNQPQHF
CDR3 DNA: TGTGCCTGGAGTGGTGTAGGAGGCTCTGTAGGCAATCAGCCCCAGCATTTT

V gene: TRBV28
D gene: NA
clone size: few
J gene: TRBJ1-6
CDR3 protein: CASSLTTSYNSPLHF
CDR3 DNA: TGTGCCAGCAGCCTGACTACCTCCTATAATTCACCCCTCCACTTT

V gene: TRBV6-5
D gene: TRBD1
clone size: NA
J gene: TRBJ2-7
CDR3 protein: CASGPGGQPAYEQYF
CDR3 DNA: TGTGCCAGCGGCCCTGGGGGACAGCCAGCCTACGAGCAGTACTTC

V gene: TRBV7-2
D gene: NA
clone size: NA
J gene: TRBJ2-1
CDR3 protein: CASSRDNNEQFF
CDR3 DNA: TGTGCCAGCAGCAGGGACAACAATGAGCAGTTCTTC

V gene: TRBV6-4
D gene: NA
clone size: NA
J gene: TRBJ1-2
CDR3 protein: CASSDGAGANGYTF
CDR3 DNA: TGTGCCAGCAGTGATGGTGCAGGGGCGAATGGCTACACCTTC

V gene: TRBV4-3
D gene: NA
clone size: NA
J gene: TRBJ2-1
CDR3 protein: CASSQDRGSALYNEQFF
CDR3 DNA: TGCGCCAGCAGCCAAGATCGAGGCAGTGCGCTCTACAATGAGCAGTTCTTC

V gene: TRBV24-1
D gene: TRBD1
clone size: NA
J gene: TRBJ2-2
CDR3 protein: CATSDYRQGAIRGELFF
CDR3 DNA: TGTGCCACCAGTGATTACCGACAGGGGGCGATCCGTGGGGAGCTGTTTTTT

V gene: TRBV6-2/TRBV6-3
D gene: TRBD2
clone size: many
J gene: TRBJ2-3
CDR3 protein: CASSILAGTTDTQYF
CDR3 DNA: TGTGCCAGCAGCATCTTAGCGGGAACCACAGATACGCAGTATTTT

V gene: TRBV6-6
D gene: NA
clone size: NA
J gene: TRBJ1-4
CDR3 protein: CASSYSGGWNEKLFF
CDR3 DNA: TGTGCCAGCAGTTACTCTGGAGGCTGGAATGAAAAACTGTTTTTT

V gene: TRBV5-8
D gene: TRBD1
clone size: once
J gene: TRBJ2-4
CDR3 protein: CASSPGTGGRTIQYF
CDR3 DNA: TGTGCCAGCAGCCCCGGGACAGGGGGCCGGACCATTCAGTACTTC

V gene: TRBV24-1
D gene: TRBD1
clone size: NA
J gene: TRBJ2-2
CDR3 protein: CATSDSGGAAGELFF
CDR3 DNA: TGTGCCACCAGTGATTCAGGGGGCGCGGCCGGGGAGCTGTTTTTT

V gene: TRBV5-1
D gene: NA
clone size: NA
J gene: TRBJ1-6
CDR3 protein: CASNAVEGSPLHF
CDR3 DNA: TGCGCCAGCAACGCAGTGGAGGGCTCACCCCTCCACTTT

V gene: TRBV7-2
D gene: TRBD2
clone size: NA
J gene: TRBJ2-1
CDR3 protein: CASSGGWRELGEQFF
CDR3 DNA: TGTGCCAGCAGCGGAGGTTGGCGGGAGTTGGGTGAGCAGTTCTTC

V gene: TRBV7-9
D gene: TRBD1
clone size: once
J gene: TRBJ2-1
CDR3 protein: CASSPRQGGTEEQFF
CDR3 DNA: TGTGCCAGCAGTCCAAGACAGGGGGGTACGGAGGAGCAGTTCTTC

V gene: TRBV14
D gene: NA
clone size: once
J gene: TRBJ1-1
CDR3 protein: CASSQEGLRGTEAFF
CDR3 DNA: TGTGCCAGCAGCCAAGAAGGGCTTAGGGGTACTGAAGCTTTCTTT

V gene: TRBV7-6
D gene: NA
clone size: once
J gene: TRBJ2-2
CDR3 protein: CASSLGGRGGAGELFF
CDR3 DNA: TGTGCCAGCAGCTTAGGCGGGAGAGGGGGAGCCGGGGAGCTGTTTTTT

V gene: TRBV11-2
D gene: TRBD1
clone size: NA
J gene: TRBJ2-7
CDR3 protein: CASSSLTGVDEQYF
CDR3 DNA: TGTGCCAGCAGCTCTCTGACAGGGGTGGACGAGCAGTACTTC

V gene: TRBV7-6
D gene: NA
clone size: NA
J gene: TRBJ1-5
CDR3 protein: CASSPQRGLSNQPQHF
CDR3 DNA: TGTGCCAGCAGCCCCCAAAGAGGGCTTAGCAATCAGCCCCAGCATTTT

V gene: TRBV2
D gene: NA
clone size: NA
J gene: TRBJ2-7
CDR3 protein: CASSSRDSRLYEQYF
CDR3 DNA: TGTGCCAGCAGCTCCCGGGACTCCAGGCTATACGAGCAGTACTTC

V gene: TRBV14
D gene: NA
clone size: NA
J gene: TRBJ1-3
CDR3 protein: CASSRDTGFGNTIYF
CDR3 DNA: TGTGCCAGCAGCCGAGACACAGGGTTTGGAAACACCATATATTTT

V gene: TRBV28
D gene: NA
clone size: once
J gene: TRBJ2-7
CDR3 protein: CASSLRVPEQYF
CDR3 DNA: TGTGCCAGCAGTTTACGGGTTCCCGAGCAGTACTTC

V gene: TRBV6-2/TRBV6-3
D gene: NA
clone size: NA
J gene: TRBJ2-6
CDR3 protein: CASSYASATGANVLTF
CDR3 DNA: TGTGCCAGCAGTTACGCTAGTGCGACTGGGGCCAACGTCCTGACTTTC